This TCR beta chain was documented in a study of blood T cell repertoires in COVID-19. Study-wide context: The United States, Italy and Spain supplied acute and convalescent COVID-19 samples.

Germline CDR1 and CDR2: SGHTS and YDEGEE. Deletions cut 2 bases from V and 7 bases from J, with 16 bases between. The CDR3 totals 15 residues. The method was immunoSEQ multiplex PCR; TCRdb's version includes in-frame clones alone and lacks a portion of them. Of 150,000 to 200,000 clones in the sample, 82% were seen once. Specimen: PBMCs or T cells enriched from blood (not recorded which). This clonotype originated in a woman aged 55-69 years with acute COVID-19. V gene TRBV5-8 combines with J gene TRBJ2-1, with a weak D call TRBD1 (5 bases). The CDR3, as DNA: TGTGCCAGCAGCTTTCGCGGCCGCGCAGGGAATGAGCAGTTCTTC. It codes for CASSFRGRAGNEQFF.